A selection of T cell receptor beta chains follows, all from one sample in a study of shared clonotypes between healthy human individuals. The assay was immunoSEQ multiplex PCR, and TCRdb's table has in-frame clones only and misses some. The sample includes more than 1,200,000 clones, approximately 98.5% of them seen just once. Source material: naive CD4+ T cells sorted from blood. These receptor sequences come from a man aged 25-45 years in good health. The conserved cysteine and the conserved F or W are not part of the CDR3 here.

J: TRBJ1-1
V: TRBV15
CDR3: ATSRDQPGAVNTEAF

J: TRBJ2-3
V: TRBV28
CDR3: ASTREQADTQY

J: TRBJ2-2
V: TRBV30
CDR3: AWIPDSTGELF

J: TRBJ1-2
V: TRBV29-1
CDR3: SVGAPLSYGYT

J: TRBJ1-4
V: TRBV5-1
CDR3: ASSVDSRNEKLF

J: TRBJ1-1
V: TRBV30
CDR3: AWRTTGGATEAF

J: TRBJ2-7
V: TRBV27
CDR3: ASSLGWGDEQY

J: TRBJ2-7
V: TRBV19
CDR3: ASSMTGTSHEQY

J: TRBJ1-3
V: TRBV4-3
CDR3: ASSQAGTGNTIY

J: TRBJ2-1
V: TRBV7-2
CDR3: ASSLWQNEQF

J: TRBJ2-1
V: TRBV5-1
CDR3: ASSMEPLGTGVGNEQF

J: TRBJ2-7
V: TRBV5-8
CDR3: ASSWRGGSDEQY

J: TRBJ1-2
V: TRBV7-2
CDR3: ASSLGAGGGYT

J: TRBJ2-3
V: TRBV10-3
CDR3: AIGLGGGTDTQY

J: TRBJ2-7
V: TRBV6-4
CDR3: ASSDFRDSRSEQY

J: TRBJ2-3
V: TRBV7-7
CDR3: ASSLISADTQY

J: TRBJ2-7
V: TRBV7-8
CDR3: ASSLADSNYEQY

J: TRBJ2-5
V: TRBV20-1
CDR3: SGRTVETQY

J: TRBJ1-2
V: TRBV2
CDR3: ASSEVTGGPLLRGYT

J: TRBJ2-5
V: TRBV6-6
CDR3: ASSYGQVKY

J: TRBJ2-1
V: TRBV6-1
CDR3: ASSVGVSEQF

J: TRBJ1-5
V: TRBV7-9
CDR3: ASSLQGPKGEPQH

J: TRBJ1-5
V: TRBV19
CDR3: ASSRFRDSVNQPQH

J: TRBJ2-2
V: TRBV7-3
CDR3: ASSTHRTSNTGELF

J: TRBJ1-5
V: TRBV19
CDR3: ASTPPGSFSVGQPQH

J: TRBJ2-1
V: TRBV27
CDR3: ASSLSRLGEQF

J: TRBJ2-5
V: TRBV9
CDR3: ASSVEGGQETQY

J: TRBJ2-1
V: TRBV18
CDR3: ASSPPTGGPTEQF

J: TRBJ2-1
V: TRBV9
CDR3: ASTGGTYNEQF

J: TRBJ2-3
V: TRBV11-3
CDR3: ASSLDWAGGCTDTQY

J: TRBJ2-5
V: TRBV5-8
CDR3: ASSRGMLGRHQETQY

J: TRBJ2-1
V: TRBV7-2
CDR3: ASSPPSNEQF

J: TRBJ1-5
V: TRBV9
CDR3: ASSRGGIGQPQH

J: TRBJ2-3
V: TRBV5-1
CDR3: ASSLVQLAGGTDTQY

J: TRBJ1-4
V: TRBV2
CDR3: ASRGLSATNEKLF

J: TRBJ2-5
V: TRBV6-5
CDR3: ADHDVGHGPETQY

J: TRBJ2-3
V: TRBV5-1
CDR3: ASRPAPGTGRATDTQY

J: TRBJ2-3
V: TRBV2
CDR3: ASSGLAQTDTQY

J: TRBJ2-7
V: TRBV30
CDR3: AWSVIRTPATGIPYEQY

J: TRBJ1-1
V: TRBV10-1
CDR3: ASRTGLNTEAF

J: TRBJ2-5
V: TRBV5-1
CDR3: ASSYGQGGETQY